This entry lists 10 T cell receptor beta chains sequenced from one sample in a study of blood T cell repertoires in COVID-19. Only in-frame clones appear in the TCRdb table, and some are missing; sequencing was by immunoSEQ multiplex PCR. The repertoire holds 85,000 to 120,000 clones, around four fifths seen once, with 9.8% in the top ten. The sample consisted of peripheral blood. These receptors came from a man between 60 and 75 years old with active or convalescent COVID-19.

This clone turned up a few times. The chain carries TRBV9 and TRBJ2-7; 8 nucleotides line up with TRBD2. In germline, CDR1 is SGDLS, CDR2 YYNGEE. This CDR3 region has 15 residues. V was pared by 4 bases and J by 7 bases, with 13 bases of the junction left unmatched. DNA for the CDR3: TGTGCCAGCAGCCCCCTGCGGGAGGTAATAGGGGAGCAGTACGTC. This encodes CASSPLREVIGEQYV.

In its sample, this clone ranks as hyperexpanded. The chain employs TRBV7-9 and TRBJ2-7; 10 nucleotides match TRBD2. Germline-derived CDR1 and CDR2 are SEHNR and FQNEAQ (reference sequence). The V segment lost 5 bases and the J segment 3 bases; nucleotides outside the gene matches: 4. The CDR3 runs 14 residues. CDR3 sequence reads: CASSPPSGSYEQYF. CDR3 DNA sequence: TGTGCCAGCAGCCCACCTAGCGGGAGCTACGAGCAGTACTTC.

The chain is built from TRBV27 and TRBJ1-2; D uncertain. This CDR3 spans 17 amino acids. The germline CDR1 and CDR2 sequences are MNHEY and SMNVEV (reference sequence). V was clipped by 2 bases and J by 2 bases, with 18 bases between them. CDR3 sequence (DNA): TGTGCCAGCAGTTTAGTATCTCCCCACCTGAGGAACTATGGCTACACCTTC. Residues: CASSLVSPHLRNYGYTF.

The chain uses TRBV6-4 and TRBJ2-1, with 12 nucleotides matching TRBD2. This CDR3 is 16 amino acids long. The junction had 3 bases not matched to a gene; V was cut back by 0 bases and J by 6 bases. Germline values: CDR1 MRHNA, CDR2 SNTAGT. DNA of the CDR3: TGTGCCAGCAGTGACTCTTGGACTAGCGGGATCAATGAGCAGTTCTTC. It codes for CASSDSWTSGINEQFF.

V usage is TRBV7-2 and J usage is TRBJ2-5, with TRBD1 matching 9 bases. This CDR3 spans 15 amino acids. Germline CDR1 reads SGHTA; CDR2 reads FQGNSA. V shed 5 bases, J shed 3 bases, and the junction held 7 bases outside the gene matches. CDR3 DNA: TGTGCCAGCAGCCTGCACGGGACAGGGAAAGAGACCCAGTACTTC. Amino acids: CASSLHGTGKETQYF. The variable domain in full, with the rest retrieved from reference TRBV7-2 and TRBJ2-5, is GAGVSQSPSNKVTEKGKDVELRCDPISGHTALYWYRQSLGQGLEFLIYFQGNSAPDKSGLPSDRFSAERTGGSVSTLTIQRTQQEDSAVYLCASSLHGTGKETQYFGPGTRLLVL.

The chain has TRBV9 and TRBJ1-2, with 10 bases identical to TRBD1. From germline, CDR1 is SGDLS and CDR2 YYNGEE. The CDR3 has 14 residues. Trimming at V came to 3 bases and at J to 3 bases, leaving 2 bases not matched to a gene. The CDR3 DNA reads as TGTGCCAGCAGCGAGACAGGGGGCGACTATGGCTACACCTTC. Amino acids: CASSETGGDYGYTF.

The chain couples TRBV5-1 to TRBJ1-1, with D perhaps matching TRBD1 (5 bases). This CDR3 has 14 amino acids. The V gene lost 2 bases and the J gene lost 5 bases, with 13 bases spanning the gap. The germline V gene has CDR1 SGHRS and CDR2 YFSETQ. CDR3 sequence: CASSLWGQGTEAFF. The CDR3 coding sequence is TGCGCCAGCAGCTTATGGGGCCAAGGTACTGAAGCTTTCTTT.

The chain employs TRBV27 and TRBJ1-2, with 10 bases that match TRBD1. Germline V gene data show CDR1 as MNHEY and CDR2 as SMNVEV (reference sequence). The V segment lost 4 bases and the J segment 8 bases; nucleotides outside the gene matches: 10. This CDR3 has 15 residues. CDR3 in amino acids: CASSSSTGGSWGYTF. The CDR3 DNA sequence: TGTGCCAGCAGTTCATCGACAGGGGGCAGCTGGGGCTACACCTTC.

The chain carries TRBV4-1 and TRBJ1-5; a weak D match, TRBD1 (5 bases). This CDR3 has 16 residues. From germline, CDR1 is MGHRA and CDR2 YSYEKL. V lost 0 bases and J lost 1, with 10 bases in between. DNA for the CDR3: TGCGCCAGCAGCCAAGATGGGGGGGTCAGCAATCAGCCCCAGCATTTT. This encodes CASSQDGGVSNQPQHF.

CDR3 coding DNA: TGTGCCAGCAAAGGTAGGAGCGGGGGTCCCTACGAGCAGTACTTC. Amino acid sequence: CASKGRSGGPYEQYF. The J gene is TRBJ2-7, the V gene TRBV6-5; 8 bases agree with TRBD2. Trimming at V came to 7 bases and at J to 2 bases, leaving 10 bases not matched to a gene. The V gene's germline CDR1 is MNHEY and CDR2 SVGAGI. CDR3 size: 15 residues.